This T cell receptor (beta chain) was captured in a study of blood T cell repertoires in COVID-19. Turning to the study itself: COVID-19 samples, acute and convalescent, were from the United States, Italy and Spain. Sources were T cells, B-cell-depleted T cells, or PBMCs; the material itself was cDNA or gDNA.

The assay was immunoSEQ multiplex PCR, and TCRdb's table has in-frame clones only and misses some. Of roughly 100,000 clones in the sample, about four fifths were seen once. Trimming took off 4 bases at V and 2 bases at J, with 4 bases between the two ends. The CDR3 is 13 residues long. Germline V lookup: CDR1 SGHRS, CDR2 YFSETQ. The sequence was collected from a human donor in a cohort sampled during active COVID-19. Sequenced: peripheral blood. This sequence joins TRBV5-1 and TRBJ2-6; D uncertain. The CDR3 is CASSPAGANVLTF. The DNA for the CDR3 is TGCGCCAGCAGCCCAGCTGGGGCCAACGTCCTGACTTTC.